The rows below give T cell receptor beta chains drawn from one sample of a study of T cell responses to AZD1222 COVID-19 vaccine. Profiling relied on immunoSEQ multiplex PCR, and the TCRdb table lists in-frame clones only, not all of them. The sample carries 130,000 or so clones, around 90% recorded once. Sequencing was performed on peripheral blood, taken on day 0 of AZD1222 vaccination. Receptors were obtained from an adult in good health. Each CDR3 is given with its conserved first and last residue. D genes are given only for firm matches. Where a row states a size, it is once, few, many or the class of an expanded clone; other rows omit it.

CASTENTEAFF TGTGCCAGCACGGAGAACACTGAAGCTTTCTTT - - TRBJ1-1 TRBV28
CASSPSLGNSPLHF TGTGCCAGCAGCCCAAGCTTAGGGAATTCACCCCTCCACTTT - - TRBJ1-6 TRBV7-2
CASSQGISQQYF TGCGCCAGCAGCCAAGGAATCTCACAGCAGTACTTC once - TRBJ2-7 TRBV4-1
CASSPRTGKGQETQYF TGTGCCAGCAGCCCAAGGACAGGCAAAGGGCAAGAGACCCAGTACTTC - TRBD1 TRBJ2-5 TRBV5-4
CSVGLSPNRYTF TGCAGCGTTGGCCTGAGCCCGAATCGCTACACCTTC few - TRBJ1-2 TRBV29-1
CASSFGNYGYTF TGTGCCAGCAGCTTTGGAAACTATGGCTACACCTTC once - TRBJ1-2 TRBV11-3
CASSYGGGHYEQYF TGTGCCAGCAGTTACGGGGGGGGCCACTACGAGCAGTACTTC - - TRBJ2-7 TRBV6-2/TRBV6-3
CASSQTGGYGYTF TGTGCCAGCAGCCAAACAGGGGGGTATGGCTACACCTTC - TRBD1 TRBJ1-2 TRBV14
CASSSLSGGPDNEQFF TGCGCCAGCAGCTCACTAAGCGGGGGGCCTGACAATGAGCAGTTCTTC - TRBD2 TRBJ2-1 TRBV5-1
CASSAAGIGEKLFF TGTGCCAGCAGTGCCGCAGGGATAGGTGAAAAACTGTTTTTT - - TRBJ1-4 TRBV2
CASSSPTSGANVLTF TGTGCCAGCAGCTCGCCGACGTCTGGGGCCAACGTCCTGACTTTC - - TRBJ2-6 TRBV5-4
CASSVGSGRDEQFF TGTGCCAGCAGCGTTGGTAGCGGGAGGGATGAGCAGTTCTTC - TRBD2 TRBJ2-1 TRBV9
CASSRPMTGSQETQYF TGTGCCAGCAGCCGCCCCATGACAGGGTCCCAAGAGACCCAGTACTTC - TRBD1 TRBJ2-5 TRBV5-6
CSASLPGGIIFEAFF TGCAGTGCGAGTTTACCAGGAGGTATAATATTCGAAGCTTTCTTT few - TRBJ1-1 TRBV20-1
CASSYGQVTDPSGNTIYF TGTGCCAGCAGCTACGGACAGGTGACCGATCCCTCTGGAAACACCATATATTTT - TRBD1 TRBJ1-3 TRBV7-2
CASSYQGQGDTEAFF TGTGCCAGCAGTTACCAGGGACAGGGAGATACTGAAGCTTTCTTT - TRBD1 TRBJ1-1 TRBV6-5
CASSFDRRGGYTF TGTGCCAGCAGTTTTGACAGGCGGGGGGGCTACACCTTC - - TRBJ1-2 TRBV28
CASSPDLERSRYF TGTGCCAGCAGCCCCGATTTGGAGCGAAGCCGGTATTTT - - TRBJ2-3 TRBV7-8
CSARSPGAQYF TGCAGTGCCAGATCCCCCGGAGCGCAGTACTTC - - TRBJ2-7 TRBV20-1
CASSLASGGARDTQYF TGTGCCAGCAGCTTAGCTAGCGGGGGGGCGCGAGATACGCAGTATTTT - TRBD2 TRBJ2-3 TRBV7-2
CASSPRRDNTYEQYF TGTGCCAGCTCACCACGGAGGGACAACACCTACGAGCAGTACTTC - - TRBJ2-7 TRBV18
CASSLTGAYEQYF TGTGCCAGCAGTTTAACAGGGGCCTACGAGCAGTACTTC - TRBD1 TRBJ2-7 TRBV12-3/TRBV12-4
CASSFHGEQFF TGTGCCAGCAGCTTCCACGGTGAGCAGTTCTTC - - TRBJ2-1 TRBV7-6
CASSALVGDTQYF TGTGCCAGCAGCGCCCTTGTTGGGGATACGCAGTATTTT - - TRBJ2-3 TRBV3-1/TRBV3-2
CASSPAFSYEQYF TGTGCCAGCAGTCCCGCCTTTAGCTACGAGCAGTACTTC - - TRBJ2-7 TRBV11-1
CASSVGGGLTDTQYF TGTGCCAGCAGCGTCGGGGGCGGCCTCACAGATACGCAGTATTTT - - TRBJ2-3 TRBV9
CASRGGHFYGYTF TGTGCCAGCAGAGGTGGGCACTTCTATGGCTACACCTTC - - TRBJ1-2 TRBV2
CASSSNYNLNYGYTF TGTGCCAGCAGTTCCAACTACAATTTAAACTATGGCTACACCTTC - - TRBJ1-2 TRBV6-6
CATSECRDSVNQPQHF TGTGCCACCAGTGAGTGCCGGGACTCCGTCAATCAGCCCCAGCATTTT - - TRBJ1-5 TRBV24-1
CASSSGLAGGTGELFF TGTGCCAGCAGCTCGGGACTAGCGGGAGGTACCGGGGAGCTGTTTTTT - TRBD2 TRBJ2-2 TRBV11-3
CASSSSGRPPYEQYF TGTGCCAGCAGCTCTAGCGGGAGACCCCCCTACGAGCAGTACTTC - TRBD2 TRBJ2-7 TRBV5-5
CASSIKETQYF TGTGCCAGCAGCATTAAAGAGACCCAGTACTTC once - TRBJ2-5 TRBV11-1
CASSVEGGTRTDTDTQYF TGTGCCAGCAGCGTAGAAGGGGGAACGCGTACAGACACAGATACGCAGTATTTT - - TRBJ2-3 TRBV9
CASSGYTDTQYF TGTGCCAGCAGCGGGTACACAGATACGCAGTATTTT - - TRBJ2-3 TRBV25-1
CASSDSHQGSGEAFF TGTGCCAGCAGTGACTCGCATCAGGGGAGTGGAGAAGCTTTCTTT - - TRBJ1-1 TRBV6-4
CASSFRVSRQGYREYGYTF TGTGCCAGCAGCTTTAGGGTCTCCCGGCAGGGTTATAGGGAGTATGGCTACACCTTC - - TRBJ1-2 TRBV7-8
CAWSKRGLVEKLFF TGTGCCTGGAGTAAGAGGGGGCTAGTTGAAAAACTGTTTTTT - TRBD1 TRBJ1-4 TRBV30